This T cell receptor (beta chain) derives from a study of blood T cells in healthy people across ages. Study-wide points: There were more naive CD4+ cells and higher diversity in long-lived donors than in aged donors.

At least 6.5 million PBMCs were isolated per sample. The CDR3 is 18 amino acids. Germline assignment: CDR1 SGDLS and CDR2 YYNGEE. V dropped 0 bases and J dropped 7; count of bases not matched to a gene: 19. Together with a sample-barcoded 5' primer, a J-beta primer mix was included in a second PCR lasting about 7 to 11 cycles. Carrying 12 random nucleotides, a template-switch adaptor labeled each individual cDNA molecule. All samples yielded 2.5 million or more CDR3-containing paired-end reads. Using its own MiXCR run on the 5' RACE reads, TCRdb lists one record per CDR3 protein. The table lists about 640,000 distinct CDR3 sequences, about 30% of them singletons. A note on this clonotype: The antigen is undetermined. A single base separates this from a much larger clone, so it may be a read error.

Sequencing was carried out using blood. The chain recombines TRBV9 with TRBJ2-7; TRBD1 matches 7 bases. This clonotype originated in a woman of 80 years or more in good health. CDR3: CASSVGLRQGPTNYEQYF. The CDR3 bases are TGTGCCAGCAGCGTAGGATTGAGACAGGGACCTACAAACTATGAGCAGTACTTC.